The 18 T cell receptor beta chains below come from one sample, sequenced in a study of blood T cell repertoires in COVID-19 (dated by TCRdb to about 2020). Library preparation employed the immunoSEQ multiplex PCR assay. TCRdb provides this immuneACCESS table in a form limited to in-frame rearrangements. Some clones are lacking; in checked studies, under half of them reflect an unresolved V gene, and why the rest are absent is not known. The sample table records tens of thousands of clones; roughly 85% of these occur just once. The biggest ten clones account for about an eighth of the sample. The specimen was peripheral blood. The source of these receptors is a human donor in a cohort sampled during active COVID-19.

Of note for this clone: Because the CDR3 is missing its conserved closing phenylalanine or tryptophan, this is likely a read error. The DNA is left out, because the CDR3 cannot be placed on it with certainty; the CDR3 is given as TCRdb lists it. The rearrangement uses TRBV7-8 and TRBJ2-7; TRBD1 was called by the table and not checked on the DNA. Germline loops: CDR1 SGHVS, CDR2 FQNEAQ. The CDR3 totals 11 residues, both ends included. CDR3 residues: CASSQGGTVIS.

This chain connects TRBV12-3 or TRBV12-4 to TRBJ2-5, with D possibly being TRBD2 (6 bases). CDR3 length equals 12 residues. V lost 5 bases and J 14 bases, leaving 18 bases between the germline ends. In DNA, the CDR3 is TGTGCCAGCAGTGGAGGGACTGGAACGTACTACTTC. It encodes CASSGGTGTYYF.

The J gene is TRBJ2-3, the V gene TRBV6-1; the D gene is possibly TRBD2 (6 bases). V shed 2 bases and J shed 0 bases, with 12 bases lying between them. The CDR3 sequence is 16 residues long. Germline V lookup: CDR1 MNHNS, CDR2 SASEGT. The CDR3 coding sequence is TGTGCCAGCAGTGAATGGGGCGGGACGAGCACAGATACGCAGTATTTT. It translates to CASSEWGGTSTDTQYF.

The chain carries TRBV6-5 and TRBJ1-4; D unresolved. The CDR3 spans 11 residues. V was pared by 6 bases and J by 10 bases, with 9 bases between. CDR1 MNHEY and CDR2 SVGAGI come from the germline V gene. This CDR3 reads CASSSSGKLFF. The CDR3 nucleotides are TGTGCCAGCAGCTCCTCCGGAAAACTGTTTTTT.

In DNA, the CDR3 is TGTGCCAGCAGTTCCCGACTAGCGGAAGGGGAGACCCAGTACTTC. Protein sequence: CASSSRLAEGETQYF. V gene TRBV27 combines with J gene TRBJ2-5; TRBD2 matches 9 bases. Unmatched junction bases numbered 8, after V lost 4 bases and J lost 5 bases. Germline V CDR1 and CDR2: MNHEY, SMNVEV (reference sequence). The length of the CDR3 is 15 residues.

The chain couples TRBV2 to TRBJ1-5; tentatively, D is TRBD1 (6 bases). V was trimmed by 7 bases and J by 1 base, leaving 8 bases between them. CDR1 is SNHLY, CDR2 FYNNEI, per germline. This CDR3 has 13 amino acids. The CDR3 sequence is CASKGQSNQPQHF. The CDR3 nucleotides are TGTGCCAGCAAAGGACAGAGCAATCAGCCCCAGCATTTT.

This rearrangement joins TRBV3-1 (or the pseudogene TRBV3-2) to TRBJ2-1, with TRBD2 identical over 13 bases. Germline V gene lookup returns CDR1 LGHDT and CDR2 YNNKEL (reference sequence). The CDR3 has 13 residues. V lost 1 base to trimming and J lost 16 bases; unmatched junction nucleotides: 4. The CDR3 region has the DNA TGTGCCAGCAGCCAAGGGACTAGCGGGGGATTATTCTTC. Its protein product is CASSQGTSGGLFF.

In its sample, this clone was seen a few times. The rearrangement joins TRBV11-2 to TRBJ2-2; 8 nucleotides line up with TRBD2. The V and J ends lost 5 bases and 0 bases, in that order; junction bases with no gene match: 5. CDR1 SGHAT and CDR2 FQNNGV come from the germline V gene. The CDR3 is made up of 16 amino acids. In DNA form, the CDR3 reads TGTGCCAGCAGCCTTAGCGGGGCCGCGAACACCGGGGAGCTGTTTTTT. Encoded protein: CASSLSGAANTGELFF.

The gene calls are TRBV5-1 and TRBJ1-6; 7 bases are shared with TRBD1. Trimming at V came to 3 bases and at J to 3 bases, leaving 3 bases not matched to a gene. CDR1 and CDR2 from the germline V gene are SGHRS and YFSETQ. The CDR3 is 15 residues long. In DNA form, the CDR3 reads TGCGCCAGCAGCTCGAGGGACAGCTATAATTCACCCCTCCACTTT. Translation: CASSSRDSYNSPLHF.

The table lists this clone with a count of one. The chain recombines TRBV6-5 with TRBJ2-1; TRBD2 matches 8 bases. Trimming took 0 bases from V and 12 from J; bases not matched to a gene: 10. This CDR3 has 15 amino acids. The V gene's germline CDR1 is MNHEY and CDR2 SVGAGI. CDR3 coding DNA: TGTGCCAGCAGTTACTCGGCGGGACTAGACGTTGGGCAGTTCTTC. Translation gives CASSYSAGLDVGQFF.

The CDR3 here is CASGRDRGETQYF. The CDR3 region has the DNA TGTGCCAGCGGCCGGGACAGGGGCGAGACCCAGTACTTC. The genes are TRBV6-2 or TRBV6-3 and TRBJ2-5; 10 bases line up with TRBD1. The CDR3 contains 13 residues. CDR1 MNHEY and CDR2 SVGEGT come from the germline V gene. V was pared by 8 bases and J by 5 bases, with 5 bases of the junction left unmatched.

Only a few counts were recorded for this clone. The rearrangement uses TRBV7-2 and TRBJ2-1; unclear D gene. The CDR3 length is 13 residues. V lost 1 base and J lost 7, with 8 bases in between. The germline CDR1 and CDR2 sequences are SGHTA and FQGNSA. The DNA for the CDR3 is TGTGCCAGCAGCTTAGGACATACTAATGAGCAGTTCTTC. This encodes CASSLGHTNEQFF.

V usage is TRBV6-5 and J usage is TRBJ2-1; 8 nucleotides line up with TRBD2. Trimming at V came to 6 bases and at J to 7 bases, leaving 11 bases not matched to a gene. The CDR3 has 15 residues. CDR1 is MNHEY, CDR2 SVGAGI, per germline. The CDR3 bases are TGTGCCAGCAGGGCGGGAGGAGGCTACGGAAATGAGCAGTTCTTC. Translating gives CASRAGGGYGNEQFF.

In the case of this clone: Additional DNA sequences in this sample encode the identical CDR3. V usage is TRBV18 and J usage is TRBJ1-2; 8 bases are a match to TRBD1. CDR1 is KGHSH, CDR2 LQKENI, per germline. The CDR3 consists of 14 residues. V lost 6 bases to trimming and J lost 4 bases; unmatched junction nucleotides: 7. CDR3 in amino acids: CASSPGTGAYGYTF. In DNA form, the CDR3 reads TGTGCCAGCTCTCCCGGGACAGGAGCCTATGGCTACACCTTC.

The chain links TRBV28 to TRBJ2-1, with 7 bases identical to TRBD1. Trimming at V came to 5 bases and at J to 1 base, leaving 5 bases not matched to a gene. The CDR3 covers 15 residues. Looked up from germline, CDR1 is MDHEN and CDR2 is SYDVKM. CDR3 in DNA: TGTGCCAGCAGTGTACCGGGACAGTCCTACAATGAGCAGTTCTTC. Encoded protein: CASSVPGQSYNEQFF.

The chain combines TRBV5-6 with TRBJ2-5, with D perhaps matching TRBD1 (5 bases). CDR1 is SGHDT and CDR2 is YYEEEE in the germline V gene. The V gene lost 1 base and the J gene lost 5 bases, with 21 bases spanning the gap. This CDR3 has 17 amino acids. DNA of the CDR3: TGTGCCAGCAGCTTGAAAACCCAGGGTACCTCACGGGAGACCCAGTACTTC. Protein: CASSLKTQGTSRETQYF.

This rearrangement joins TRBV9 to TRBJ1-1, with D possibly matching TRBD1 (5 bases). Trimming pared 0 bases from V and 0 bases from J, leaving 15 bases between. This CDR3 has 17 amino acids. From germline, CDR1 is SGDLS and CDR2 YYNGEE. CDR3 nucleotides: TGTGCCAGCAGCGTAGACCCCAGACAGACCATGAACACTGAAGCTTTCTTT. Its protein product is CASSVDPRQTMNTEAFF.

The chain links TRBV5-8 to TRBJ1-2; 7 bases agree with TRBD1. CDR1 and CDR2 (germline): SGHTS, YDEGEE. V lost 6 bases, J lost 1 base, and 12 bases stayed unmatched. The CDR3 covers 16 residues. Written as DNA, the CDR3 is TGTGCCAGCACCCCGATACAGGGGTCCGTTAACTATGGCTACACCTTC. It yields the protein CASTPIQGSVNYGYTF.